A single sample is the source of the 30 T cell receptor beta chains below, sequenced in a study of blood T cell repertoires in COVID-19. Data came from immunoSEQ multiplex PCR; TCRdb stores just in-frame clones and leaves some out. The data hold around 100,000 clones, with 69% observed a single time. Sequencing was performed on peripheral blood. The receptors were gathered from a man older than 75 with acute or convalescent COVID-19.

The chain employs TRBV27 and TRBJ1-1, with 8 bases lining up with TRBD1. J gave up 6 bases and V 5 bases, and 5 bases lay outside the gene matches. CDR1 is MNHEY, CDR2 SMNVEV, per germline (reference sequence). The CDR3 extends over 13 amino acids. The CDR3 coding sequence is TGTGCCAGCAGTCCGGACAGGGCGGCTGAAGCTTTCTTT. This encodes CASSPDRAAEAFF.

V is TRBV5-4 and J is TRBJ2-5; the D gene is possibly TRBD2 (6 bases). Germline CDR1 and CDR2: SGHNT and YYREEE (reference sequence). Trimming left V 1 base short and J 3 bases short, with 7 bases between. The CDR3 is 13 amino acids. The CDR3: CASSLSGEETQYF. The CDR3 DNA follows: TGTGCCAGCAGCTTGTCGGGAGAAGAGACCCAGTACTTC. Together with reference TRBV5-4 and TRBJ2-5, the CDR3 gives the full variable domain: ETGVTQSPTHLIKTRGQQVTLRCSSQSGHNTVSWYQQALGQGPQFIFQYYREEENGRGNFPPRFSGLQFPNYSSELNVNALELDDSALYLCASSLSGEETQYFGPGTRLLVL.

The gene calls are TRBV6-2 or TRBV6-3 and TRBJ2-7; the D gene is possibly TRBD2 (5 bases). Per the germline V gene, CDR1 is MNHEY and CDR2 is SVGEGT. Trimming left V 4 bases short and J 0 bases short, with 7 bases between. This CDR3 has 13 amino acids. This CDR3 is CASSWGASYEQYF. CDR3 coding DNA: TGTGCCAGCAGTTGGGGAGCCTCCTACGAGCAGTACTTC.

The chain is built from TRBV28 and TRBJ2-3; no definite D call. The CDR3 loop spans 14 amino acids. Germline loops: CDR1 MDHEN, CDR2 SYDVKM. Trimming pared 0 bases from V and 1 base from J, leaving 5 bases between. The CDR3: CASSLWSRTDTQYF. CDR3 DNA: TGTGCCAGCAGTTTATGGTCTCGCACAGATACGCAGTATTTT.

The V and J genes are TRBV20-1 and TRBJ2-7, with D possibly TRBD2 on 5 matching bases. V shed 3 bases and J shed 9 bases, with 6 bases lying between them. The V gene's germline CDR1 is DFQATT and CDR2 SNEGSKA (reference sequence). This CDR3 is built from 9 residues. CDR3 region: CSARAGQYF. The CDR3 DNA reads TGCAGTGCTAGGGCGGGGCAGTACTTC.

The V gene is TRBV28, the J gene TRBJ2-7, with a tentative D call TRBD1 (6 bases). This CDR3 has 16 amino acids. The V end lost 6 bases, the J end lost 3 bases, and 21 bases lay between the germline ends. Germline CDR1 reads MDHEN; CDR2 reads SYDVKM. CDR3 sequence (DNA): TGTGCCAGCAGCTTTCCCCGGGACATCTCCCTCTACGAGCAGTACTTC. This encodes CASSFPRDISLYEQYF.

The chain joins TRBV5-1 to TRBJ1-4; perhaps TRBD1 as D (6 bases). The V end lost 4 bases, the J end lost 5 bases, and 15 bases lay between the germline ends. Germline V gives CDR1 SGHRS, CDR2 YFSETQ. The CDR3 has 15 amino acids. The CDR3 bases are TGCGCCAGCAGCCCCCAGGGGATCGCGAATGAAAAACTGTTTTTT. This codes for CASSPQGIANEKLFF.

In its sample, this clone was seen a few times. This chain joins TRBV7-8 and TRBJ2-7, with 7 bases aligning to TRBD2. The CDR3 is made up of 16 amino acids. Germline CDR1 reads SGHVS; CDR2 reads FQNEAQ. The V gene end was trimmed by 1 base and the J gene end by 3 bases; junction bases not matched to a gene: 9. This CDR3 is CASSLGGLAVDYEQYF. The CDR3 region has the DNA TGTGCCAGCAGCTTAGGAGGGCTAGCGGTGGACTACGAGCAGTACTTC.

CDR3 nucleotides: TGTGCCAGCAGCTTAAGCGGGAGCCGGACCGGGGAGCTGTTTTTT. It encodes CASSLSGSRTGELFF. The chain links TRBV7-8 to TRBJ2-2, with 8 nucleotides matching TRBD2. The V and J ends lost 2 bases and 5 bases, in that order; junction bases with no gene match: 4. The CDR3 extends over 15 amino acids. Germline CDR1 reads SGHVS; CDR2 reads FQNEAQ.

The chain links TRBV5-1 to TRBJ1-3; no definite D call. Looked up from germline, CDR1 is SGHRS and CDR2 is YFSETQ. This CDR3 is 15 amino acids long. Trimming took 2 bases from V and 0 from J, leaving 9 bases between them. The CDR3 sequence is CASSFGSVSGNTIYF. The DNA for the CDR3 is TGCGCCAGCAGCTTTGGCAGCGTCTCTGGAAACACCATATATTTT.

The chain combines TRBV20-1 with TRBJ1-2; D is uncertain. The CDR3 runs 16 residues. V lost 3 bases to trimming and J lost 4 bases, with 21 bases between them. Germline CDR1 DFQATT, CDR2 SNEGSKA (reference sequence). The CDR3 loop is CSASQAEREDSYGYTF. CDR3 nucleotides: TGCAGTGCTAGTCAGGCAGAAAGGGAGGATAGCTATGGCTACACCTTC.

This rearrangement joins TRBV2 to TRBJ2-1; 12 bases are shared with TRBD2. This CDR3 has 16 residues. With 3 bases clipped from V and 9 bases from J, the junction kept 9 bases outside the gene matches. Germline lookup yields CDR1 SNHLY and CDR2 FYNNEI. CDR3 residues: CASSDQTSGSNSEQFF. The CDR3 nucleotides read TGTGCCAGCAGTGACCAGACTAGCGGGAGTAACAGTGAGCAGTTCTTC.

The chain employs TRBV6-2 or TRBV6-3 and TRBJ2-7, with D perhaps TRBD1 (6 bases). V lost 1 base and J 0 bases, leaving 10 bases between the germline ends. Looked up from germline, CDR1 is MNHEY and CDR2 is SVGEGT. CDR3 length equals 15 residues. The CDR3 bases are TGTGCCAGCAGTTACTTCGGACAGCCCTCCTACGAGCAGTACTTC. Protein product: CASSYFGQPSYEQYF.

The CDR3 DNA follows: TGTGCCATCAGAAACACCGGGACTAACTCCTACGAGCAGTACTTC. Translated, it gives CAIRNTGTNSYEQYF. The chain has TRBV10-3 and TRBJ2-7; 7 nucleotides line up with TRBD2. With V trimmed by 6 bases and J by 0 bases, 8 bases remained unmatched. Per the germline V gene, CDR1 is ENHRY and CDR2 is SYGVKD. The CDR3 is 15 residues long.

The V and J genes are TRBV7-2 and TRBJ2-5, with D possibly matching TRBD2 (5 bases). This CDR3 is built from 14 residues. Deletions cut 6 bases from V and 2 bases from J, with 13 bases between. The germline CDR1 and CDR2 sequences are SGHTA and FQGNSA. The CDR3 DNA is TGTGCCAGCAGTTCGGACTTCGGGCAAGAGACCCAGTACTTC. This codes for CASSSDFGQETQYF.

This chain uses TRBV19 with TRBJ2-1; 7 bases are shared with TRBD1. V trimming: 5 bases; J trimming: 0 bases; junction bases outside the gene matches: 7. Germline CDR1 and CDR2: LNHDA and SQIVND (reference sequence). The CDR3 extends over 16 amino acids. As DNA, the CDR3 is TGTGCCAGTAGTGAAACAGGGGTGAGCTCCTACAATGAGCAGTTCTTC. Translation: CASSETGVSSYNEQFF.

The sample holds a few counts of this clone. V is TRBV7-9 and J is TRBJ1-4; 8 nucleotides agree with TRBD1. The CDR3 is 15 residues long. Germline CDR1 SEHNR, CDR2 FQNEAQ (reference sequence). V gave up 5 bases and J gave up 7 bases; unmatched junction bases: 9. DNA for the CDR3: TGTGCCAGCAGCCGTGACAGGGGCCAGTTTGAAAAACTGTTTTTT. Translating gives CASSRDRGQFEKLFF.

The rearrangement links TRBV7-3 to TRBJ2-3; D remains ambiguous. V shed 1 base and J shed 3 bases, with 17 bases lying between them. CDR1 is SGHTA and CDR2 is FQGTGA in the germline V gene. This CDR3 is 17 amino acids long. CDR3 bases: TGTGCCAGCAGCTTAAAGACCGGTAGCCCCTCTACAGATACGCAGTATTTT. Amino acids: CASSLKTGSPSTDTQYF.

This rearrangement joins TRBV28 to TRBJ1-1; D may be TRBD1 (6 bases). Germline V gives CDR1 MDHEN, CDR2 SYDVKM. V lost 0 bases and J 4 bases, leaving 21 bases between the germline ends. The CDR3 covers 18 residues. The CDR3: CASSLWQGLRSRGTEAFF. Here the CDR3 DNA reads TGTGCCAGCAGTTTATGGCAGGGGCTACGGTCTAGGGGCACTGAAGCTTTCTTT.

This chain joins TRBV27 and TRBJ2-1; no clear D gene. In germline, CDR1 is MNHEY, CDR2 SMNVEV (reference sequence). The CDR3 extends over 14 amino acids. The V end was cut by 2 bases, the J end by 0 bases, with 5 bases between. CDR3 region: CASSLMSSYNEQFF. The CDR3 nucleotides read TGTGCCAGCAGTTTAATGAGCTCCTACAATGAGCAGTTCTTC.

The genes are TRBV3-1 (or the pseudogene TRBV3-2) and TRBJ2-3, with 9 bases lining up with TRBD2. The CDR3 is 17 residues long. V shed 0 bases, J shed 5 bases, and the junction held 9 bases outside the gene matches. Germline CDR1 and CDR2: LGHDT and YNNKEL (reference sequence). CDR3: CASSQERSSGEEDTQYF. CDR3 nucleotides: TGTGCCAGCAGCCAAGAACGTTCTAGCGGGGAAGAAGATACGCAGTATTTT.

This chain uses TRBV29-1 with TRBJ2-2, with TRBD2 identical over 10 bases. The CDR3 extends over 14 amino acids. Germline CDR1 reads SQVTM; CDR2 reads ANQGSEA. Trimming cost V 4 bases and J 5 bases; bases outside gene matches: 4. Here the CDR3 DNA reads TGCAGCGTTGGGACTAGCGGACTGACCGGGGAGCTGTTTTTT. Its translation: CSVGTSGLTGELFF.

The V call is TRBV25-1, the J call TRBJ2-1, with D maybe TRBD2 (5 bases). The CDR3 consists of 11 residues. V was trimmed by 1 base and J by 10 bases, leaving 5 bases between them. The germline gives CDR1 MGHDK, CDR2 SYGVNS. The CDR3 region has the DNA TGTGCCAGCAGTGAATGGAGGGAGCAGTTCTTC. This sequence encodes CASSEWREQFF. Full variable domain (remainder filled in from reference TRBV25-1 and TRBJ2-1): EADIYQTPRYLVIGTGKKITLECSQTMGHDKMYWYQQDPGMELHLIHYSYGVNSTEKGDLSSESTVSRIRTEHFPLTLESARPSHTSQYLCASSEWREQFFGPGTRLTVL.

Note on this clone: The junction and the germline gene differ at one end; a read error may be behind it. The genes are TRBV12-3 or TRBV12-4 and TRBJ2-1, with 11 bases aligning to TRBD1. The CDR3 runs 13 residues. For the CDR3, the DNA is TGTGCCAGCAGATCTGGACAGGGGGCGACCTCGCTCTTC. Protein sequence: CASRSGQGATSLF.

The V and J genes are TRBV27 and TRBJ1-5; D is uncertain. The germline V and J ends were trimmed by 8 bases and 0 bases, with 14 bases remaining between them. CDR1 is MNHEY, CDR2 SMNVEV, per germline (reference sequence). CDR3 size: 15 residues. The CDR3 sequence: CASRESRNSNQPQHF. The CDR3 region has the DNA TGTGCCAGCCGGGAGAGTAGAAATAGCAATCAGCCCCAGCATTTT.

The chain is built from TRBV4-1 and TRBJ1-2, with TRBD1 matching over 8 bases. The CDR3 consists of 15 residues. Germline CDR1 and CDR2: MGHRA and YSYEKL. V trimming: 4 bases; J trimming: 9 bases; junction bases outside the gene matches: 13. CDR3 sequence (DNA): TGCGCCAGCAGCCTAGTAGGAGGACAGGGCATGCGCTACACCTTC. This codes for CASSLVGGQGMRYTF.

The chain links TRBV18 to TRBJ1-1; D not certain. CDR1 KGHSH and CDR2 LQKENI come from the germline V gene. The CDR3 contains 15 residues. V shed 1 base and J shed 1 base, with 10 bases lying between them. In DNA, the CDR3 is TGTGCCAGCTCACCACGGCACAGTCAGAACACTGAAGCTTTCTTT. This encodes CASSPRHSQNTEAFF.

The V call is TRBV3-1 (or the pseudogene TRBV3-2), the J call TRBJ2-7, with D possibly TRBD2 on 6 matching bases. The germline CDR1 and CDR2 sequences are LGHDT and YNNKEL (reference sequence). CDR3 length: 15 residues. V was pared by 5 bases and J by 0 bases, with 14 bases between. This CDR3 is CASSFRDLDSYEQYF. DNA for the CDR3: TGTGCCAGCAGCTTCCGGGACTTAGACTCCTACGAGCAGTACTTC.

The V gene is TRBV5-6, the J gene TRBJ1-4; tentative D call: TRBD1 (5 bases). V was cut by 0 bases and J by 4 bases, with 19 bases left in between. This CDR3 is 18 amino acids long. Per the germline V gene, CDR1 is SGHDT and CDR2 is YYEEEE. CDR3 in DNA: TGTGCCAGCAGCTTGGGGGGGGACGATCCCTCAGGTAATGAAAAACTGTTTTTT. Its protein is CASSLGGDDPSGNEKLFF.

This clone has a handful of counts. The CDR3 bases are TGTGCCAGCAGCAAAGGACCCCTCTGGGATGAGGGAGTAAGTGAAAAACTGTTTTTT. This sequence encodes CASSKGPLWDEGVSEKLFF. This chain joins TRBV21-1 and TRBJ1-4. TRBV21-1 is listed as a pseudogene. This CDR3 contains 19 residues.